The rows below give T cell receptor beta chains drawn from one sample of a study of control samples from healthy donors and cancer patients. The data were produced by immunoSEQ multiplex PCR, yet TCRdb's version contains in-frame clones alone and is incomplete. The data contain over 80,000 clones, around 91% of them singletons. The sample comprised blood. Source of these receptors: a young man in good health. CDR3s include the opening cysteine and the closing phenylalanine or tryptophan. D genes are given only for firm matches. Only some rows state a clone size, as once, few, many or a class for expanded clones.

size,D,J,V,DNA,CDR3
-,TRBD1,TRBJ1-4,TRBV24-1,TGTGCCACCAGCCAGGGACAGGGAGCAGAAAAACTGTTTTTT,CATSQGQGAEKLFF
-,-,TRBJ2-3,TRBV2,TGTGCCACTAGCCCGGGGGAGGCAGATACGCAGTATTTT,CATSPGEADTQYF
-,-,TRBJ1-2,TRBV19,TGTGCCAGTAGTACGCTAGACAGCACCTATGGCTACACCTTC,CASSTLDSTYGYTF
-,-,TRBJ1-3,TRBV19,TGTGCCAGTAAATCCTCTGGAAACACCATATATTTT,CASKSSGNTIYF
medium-sized,-,TRBJ2-2,TRBV5-1,TGCGCCAGCAGCGGCGTGAGCGGGGAGCTGTTTTTT,CASSGVSGELFF
-,-,TRBJ1-2,TRBV28,TGTGCCAGCAGTTTAAGAGGGAACTATGGCTACACCTTC,CASSLRGNYGYTF
-,-,TRBJ1-1,TRBV5-1,TGCGCCAGCAGCTTGGAGCAAAACACTGAAGCTTTCTTT,CASSLEQNTEAFF
-,-,TRBJ2-3,TRBV27,TGTGCCAGCAGTTTCTTCAGGGACACGCAATATTTT,CASSFFRDTQYF
-,TRBD2,TRBJ2-5,TRBV13,TGTGCCAGCAGCCTTTTTAGCGGGTCCCAAGAGACCCAGTACTTC,CASSLFSGSQETQYF
-,-,TRBJ1-1,TRBV28,TGTGCCAGCACCCCCCTGGTGGCTTCCTTGAGGGCCCTGAACACTGAAGCTTTCTTT,CASTPLVASLRALNTEAFF
-,-,TRBJ1-4,TRBV7-9,TGTGCCAGCAGCGCACAGGGCCCAACTAATGAAAAACTGTTTTTT,CASSAQGPTNEKLFF
-,-,TRBJ2-2,TRBV27,TGTGCCAGCAGTCGCGTGACAAGCCGTTTCACCGGGGAGCTGTTTTTT,CASSRVTSRFTGELFF
-,-,TRBJ1-5,TRBV4-1,TGCGCCAGCAGCCAAAGGCCAGGGGAGGGTCAGCCCCAGCATTTT,CASSQRPGEGQPQHF
once,TRBD2,TRBJ2-2,TRBV5-4,TGTGCCAGCAGCTTGCGGGGCGGGAGGGGGACCGGGGAGCTGTTTTTT,CASSLRGGRGTGELFF
-,-,TRBJ2-5,TRBV24-1,TGTGCCACCAGTGATTTCCGCCTTGGGCAGTACTTC,CATSDFRLGQYF
-,TRBD1,TRBJ2-2,TRBV18,TGTGCCAGCTCACCCCCTCTCCTTACGGTGGGACAGGAGAACACCGGGGAGCTGTTTTTT,CASSPPLLTVGQENTGELFF
-,TRBD1,TRBJ2-5,TRBV5-1,TGCGCCAGCAGCTTGGATACAGGGGGAGAGACCCAGTACTTC,CASSLDTGGETQYF
-,TRBD2,TRBJ2-1,TRBV7-2,TGTGCCAGCAGCCCCCCGCCGGGACTAGTGTACAATGAGCAGTTCTTC,CASSPPPGLVYNEQFF
-,-,TRBJ2-7,TRBV5-1,TGCGCCAGCAGCTTGGACGGGAAGCGCAACGAGCAGTACTTC,CASSLDGKRNEQYF
few,-,TRBJ1-5,TRBV7-2,TGTGCCAGCAGCTTAAGGGCGGAGAGAAGCAATCAGCCCCAGCATTTT,CASSLRAERSNQPQHF
-,-,TRBJ2-7,TRBV5-1,TGCGCCAGCAGCTTGGAGGGGGGGCTGGTCTTGGGCGAGCAGTACTTC,CASSLEGGLVLGEQYF
-,TRBD2,TRBJ2-7,TRBV6-4,TGTGCCAGCAGGAGGACGGGGCCAAAGACTAGCGGGGATTACGAGCAGTACTTC,CASRRTGPKTSGDYEQYF
-,-,TRBJ1-6,TRBV7-2,TGTGCCAGCAGCCCGCCCGGGGGCGACGAGTCACCCCTCCACTTT,CASSPPGGDESPLHF
few,TRBD1,TRBJ1-2,TRBV2,TGTGCCAGCACCGGGACAGGGGGGAAGTCTAACTATGGCTACACCTTC,CASTGTGGKSNYGYTF
-,TRBD1,TRBJ2-3,TRBV5-6,TGTGCCAGCAGCGCGACCGGGACAGGATCCACAGATACGCAGTATTTT,CASSATGTGSTDTQYF
-,-,TRBJ1-6,TRBV2,TGTGCCAGCAGTGAGAACCTTAATTCACCCCTCCACTTT,CASSENLNSPLHF
-,-,TRBJ2-5,TRBV24-1,TGTGCCACCAGTGACGTTAACGGACAGCAAGAGACCCAGTACTTC,CATSDVNGQQETQYF
few,TRBD2,TRBJ2-7,TRBV4-2,TGTGCCAGCAGCGAAAACAACGGGGGGTCCTACGAGCAGTACTTC,CASSENNGGSYEQYF
-,-,TRBJ1-4,TRBV6-6,TGTGCCAGCAGTTACCTCCTGGGGACTAATGAAAAACTGTTTTTT,CASSYLLGTNEKLFF
-,-,TRBJ2-1,TRBV28,TGTGCCAGCAGTCCCCTTGCGGGGCACTACAATGAGCAGTTCTTC,CASSPLAGHYNEQFF
-,-,TRBJ1-1,TRBV28,TGTGCCAGTATCACAAGGGGAGGTGCCACTGAAGCTTTCTTT,CASITRGGATEAFF
-,TRBD2,TRBJ2-7,TRBV5-1,TGCGCCAGCAGCCGAGAACTAGCGGGAGGGCCGTACGAGCAGTACTTC,CASSRELAGGPYEQYF
-,-,TRBJ1-2,TRBV7-2,TGTGCCAGCAGCCCCCGGGATAACTATGGCTACACCTTC,CASSPRDNYGYTF
-,TRBD1,TRBJ1-6,TRBV5-4,TGTGCCAGCAGCTTGGCGGGACAGGGCAATTCACCCCTCCACTTT,CASSLAGQGNSPLHF
-,-,TRBJ1-1,TRBV28,TGTGCCAGCAGCCGACTGATGACAGCTCTGAACACTGAAGCTTTCTTT,CASSRLMTALNTEAFF
-,-,TRBJ1-1,TRBV29-1,TGCAGCGTTGCCGGACAGACCTATGAAGCTTTCTTT,CSVAGQTYEAFF
-,-,TRBJ2-1,TRBV5-1,TGCGCCAGCAGCTTGGACGGCAGGGAGATCGGTGAGCAGTTCTTC,CASSLDGREIGEQFF
-,TRBD1,TRBJ1-2,TRBV4-3,TGCGCCAGCAGCGGAGGGGACTTGGACAGGGAAGGCTATGGCTACACCTTC,CASSGGDLDREGYGYTF
once,-,TRBJ1-3,TRBV12-3/TRBV12-4,TGTGCCAGCAGTTTATTTGGAAACACCATATATTTT,CASSLFGNTIYF
once,-,TRBJ2-5,TRBV5-4,TGTGCCAGCAGCTTGGACTTGGAAGAGACCCAGTACTTC,CASSLDLEETQYF
-,TRBD1,TRBJ2-2,TRBV24-1,TGTGCCACCAGTGTGACCACAGGGGTTCGCACCGGGGAGCTGTTTTTT,CATSVTTGVRTGELFF
-,TRBD1,TRBJ2-5,TRBV6-2/TRBV6-3,TGTGCCAGCAGTTACTCTACAGGGGGCAGAGAGACCCAGTACTTC,CASSYSTGGRETQYF
-,TRBD2,TRBJ2-5,TRBV7-8,TGTGCCAGCAGCGACATACTAGCGGGGTTACAAGAGACCCAGTACTTC,CASSDILAGLQETQYF
few,-,TRBJ1-5,TRBV4-1,TGCGCCAGCAGCCCGCGGGGTTTTAGCAATCAGCCCCAGCATTTT,CASSPRGFSNQPQHF
few,-,TRBJ1-1,TRBV2,TGTGCCAGCAGTGAAGCCCAGGGCCCTGAAGCTTTCTTT,CASSEAQGPEAFF
-,-,TRBJ1-5,TRBV19,TGTGCCAGTAGGCCGGATCATAGCAATCAGCCCCAGCATTTT,CASRPDHSNQPQHF
-,-,TRBJ2-1,TRBV4-1,TGCGCCAGCAGCCAAGGAGGCCTCAGCTCCTACAATGAGCAGTTCTTC,CASSQGGLSSYNEQFF
-,-,TRBJ1-6,TRBV4-3,TGCGCCAGCAGCCGACAGACTACCCTTAAGGACGGAAAAAATTCACCCCTCCACTTT,CASSRQTTLKDGKNSPLHF
-,TRBD1,TRBJ2-2,TRBV4-1,TGCGCCAGCAGCCAAGCCGGGACAGGGACCGGGGAGCTGTTTTTT,CASSQAGTGTGELFF